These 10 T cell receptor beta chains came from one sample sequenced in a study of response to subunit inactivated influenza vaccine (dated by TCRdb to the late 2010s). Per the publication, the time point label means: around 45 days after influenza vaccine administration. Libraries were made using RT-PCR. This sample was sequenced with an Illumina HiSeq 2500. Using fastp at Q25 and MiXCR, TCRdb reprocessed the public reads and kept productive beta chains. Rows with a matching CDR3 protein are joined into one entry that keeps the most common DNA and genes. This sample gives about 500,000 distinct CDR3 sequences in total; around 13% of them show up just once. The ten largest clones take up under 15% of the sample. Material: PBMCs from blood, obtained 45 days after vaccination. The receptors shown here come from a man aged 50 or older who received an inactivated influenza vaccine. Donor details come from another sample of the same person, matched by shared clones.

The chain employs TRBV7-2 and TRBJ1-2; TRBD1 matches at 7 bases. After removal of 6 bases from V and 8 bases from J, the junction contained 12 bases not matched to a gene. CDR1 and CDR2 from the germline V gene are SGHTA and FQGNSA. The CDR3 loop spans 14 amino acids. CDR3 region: CASSPKVRGFGYTF. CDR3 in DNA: TGTGCCAGCAGTCCCAAAGTCAGGGGGTTCGGCTACACCTTC.

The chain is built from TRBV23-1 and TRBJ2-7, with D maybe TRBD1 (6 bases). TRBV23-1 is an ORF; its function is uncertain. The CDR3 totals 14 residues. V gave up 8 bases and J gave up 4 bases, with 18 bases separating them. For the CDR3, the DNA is TGCGCCAGCCCCGGGAAGAGGGGGAGTTACGAGCAGTACTTC. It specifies CASPGKRGSYEQYF.

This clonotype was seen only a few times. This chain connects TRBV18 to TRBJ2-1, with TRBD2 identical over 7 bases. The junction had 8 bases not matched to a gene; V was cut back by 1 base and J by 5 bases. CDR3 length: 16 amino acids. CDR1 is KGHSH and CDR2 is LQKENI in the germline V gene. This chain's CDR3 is CASSPQERGLNNEQFF. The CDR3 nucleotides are TGTGCCAGCTCACCACAGGAGCGGGGCTTGAACAATGAGCAGTTCTTC.

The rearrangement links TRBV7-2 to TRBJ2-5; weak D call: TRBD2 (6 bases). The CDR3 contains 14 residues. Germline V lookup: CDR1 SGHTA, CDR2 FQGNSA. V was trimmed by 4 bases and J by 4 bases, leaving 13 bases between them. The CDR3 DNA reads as TGTGCCAGCAGCTCGCAACTAGCTGGAGAGACCCAGTACTTC. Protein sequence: CASSSQLAGETQYF.

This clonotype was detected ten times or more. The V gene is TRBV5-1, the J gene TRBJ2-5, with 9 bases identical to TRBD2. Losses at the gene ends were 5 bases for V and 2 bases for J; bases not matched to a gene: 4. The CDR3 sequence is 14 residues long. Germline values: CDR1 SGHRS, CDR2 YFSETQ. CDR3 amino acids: CASRPLAGQETQYF. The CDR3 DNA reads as TGCGCCAGCAGACCCCTAGCGGGGCAAGAGACCCAGTACTTC. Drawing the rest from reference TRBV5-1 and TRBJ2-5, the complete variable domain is KAGVTQTPRYLIKTRGQQVTLSCSPISGHRSVSWYQQTPGQGLQFLFEYFSETQRNKGNFPGRFSGRQFSNSRSEMNVSTLELGDSALYLCASRPLAGQETQYFGPGTRLLVL.

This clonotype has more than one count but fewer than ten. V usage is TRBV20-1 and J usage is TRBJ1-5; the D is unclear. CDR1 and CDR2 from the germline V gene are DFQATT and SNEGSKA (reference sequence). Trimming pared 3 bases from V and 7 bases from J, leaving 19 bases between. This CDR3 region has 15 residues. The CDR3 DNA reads TGCAGTGCTAGTGACGGGTTTAGGACTAACCAGCCCCAGCATTTT. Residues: CSASDGFRTNQPQHF.

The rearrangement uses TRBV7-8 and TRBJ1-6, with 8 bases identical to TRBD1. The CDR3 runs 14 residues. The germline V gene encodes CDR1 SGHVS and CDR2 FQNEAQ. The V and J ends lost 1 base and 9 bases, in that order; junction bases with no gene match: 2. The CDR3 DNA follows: TGTGCCAGCAGCTTAGGGACAGGGTTTTCACCCCTCCACTTT. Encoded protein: CASSLGTGFSPLHF.

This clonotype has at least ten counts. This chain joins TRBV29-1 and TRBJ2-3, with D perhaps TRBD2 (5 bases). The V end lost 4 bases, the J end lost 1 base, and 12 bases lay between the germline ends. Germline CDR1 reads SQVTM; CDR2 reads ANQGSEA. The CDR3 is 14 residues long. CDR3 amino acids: CSVGGAERTDTQYF. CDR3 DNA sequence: TGCAGCGTTGGGGGAGCGGAGCGCACAGATACGCAGTATTTT.

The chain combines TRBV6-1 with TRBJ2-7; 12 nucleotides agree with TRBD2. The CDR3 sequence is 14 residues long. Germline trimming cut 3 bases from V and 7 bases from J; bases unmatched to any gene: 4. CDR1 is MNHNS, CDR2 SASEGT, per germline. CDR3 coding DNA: TGTGCCAGCAGTGAGGTTGGACTAGCGGGAGAGCAGTACTTC. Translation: CASSEVGLAGEQYF.

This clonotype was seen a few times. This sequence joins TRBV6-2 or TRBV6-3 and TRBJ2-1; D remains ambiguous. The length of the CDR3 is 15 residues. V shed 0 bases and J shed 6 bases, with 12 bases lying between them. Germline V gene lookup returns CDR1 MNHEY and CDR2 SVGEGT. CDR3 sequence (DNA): TGTGCCAGCAGTTACTCGACACCAAGGCTCAATGAGCAGTTCTTC. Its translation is CASSYSTPRLNEQFF.